What follows is one T cell receptor (beta chain) and its context. Its antigen is as yet unknown. Trimming shortened V by 0 bases and J by 2 bases, and 8 bases separated the two germline ends. The CDR3 is 13 amino acids. The germline V gene encodes CDR1 DFQATT and CDR2 SNEGSKA (reference sequence). TCRdb analysed the RT-PCR reads with MiXCR anew, one entry per CDR3 protein. The sample records more than 150,000 distinct CDR3 sequences, approximately 9.2% being singletons. The data belong to a study of response to subunit inactivated influenza vaccine. Study conclusions and caveats: It was suggested by the authors that few new T cells are recruited by each seasonal influenza vaccination.

The chain is built from TRBV20-1 and TRBJ2-7; D ambiguous. The TCR originated in a man aged 50 to 59 who received an inactivated influenza vaccine. Sequenced here: non-naive T cells sorted from PBMCs, sampled on the day of vaccination. The CDR3 loop reads CSARDPLTYEQYF. The CDR3 region has the DNA TGCAGTGCTAGAGATCCCCTAACCTACGAGCAGTACTTC.